The sequence of this T cell receptor beta chain was determined in a study of T cells in Graves' hyperthyroidism and ophthalmopathy. Notes on the study in general: Ophthalmopathy onset followed model prediction by a median about seven months.

From RNA transcripts, TCR beta CDR3 regions were amplified. The HTBI set primed first-round TCR CDR3 RT-PCR. TCRdb re-analysed the multiplex PCR reads in MiXCR, keeping a single row per CDR3 protein. The sample yields roughly 800,000 distinct CDR3 sequences, more than 30% seen once. Those patients with uncontrolled infection, other autoimmune disease, pregnancy or lactation were excluded. Isolation of PBMCs was performed on about 10 ml fresh peripheral blood. Of note for this clonotype: Its antigen is not identified.

This TCR derives from a man aged 18 to 30 with Graves' hyperthyroidism. What was sequenced was blood.

The CDR3 DNA reads TGTGCCAGCAGCCCCAGGACGGGCAGCTCTATGAACACTGAAGCTTTCTTT. Encoded protein: CASSPRTGSSMNTEAFF. The chain links TRBV7-9 to TRBJ1-1; D remains ambiguous. CDR1 and CDR2 from the germline V gene are SEHNR and FQNEAQ (reference sequence). V was pared by 5 bases and J by 0 bases, with 19 bases between. CDR3 length: 17 residues.